The clone carrying this TCR beta chain was observed at least ten times. This record belongs to a study of early T cells in non-severe SARS-CoV-2 infection. About the study: Chains from this unsorted whole-blood bulk RNA could not be paired.

Unique molecular identifiers tagged individual cDNA molecules. TCRdb itself ran the 5' RACE reads through MiXCR, one entry per CDR3 protein. Altogether under 85,000 distinct CDR3 sequences are present, 11% to 15% being singletons, with the ten largest covering over 9.5%. J was trimmed by 2 bases and V by 4 bases; bases with no gene match: 7. The CDR3 is 18 amino acids. In germline, CDR1 is MDHEN, CDR2 SYDVKM. The chain combines TRBV28 with TRBJ2-6; 11 bases are shared with TRBD2. Sequenced input: whole blood. The sequence derives from an adult who was a healthcare worker with PCR-confirmed SARS-CoV-2 infection or an uninfected control (not recorded which). CDR3 loop: CASSSGTSGETGANVLTF. Here the CDR3 DNA reads TGTGCCAGCAGTTCCGGGACTAGCGGCGAGACTGGGGCCAACGTCCTGACTTTC.